This paragraph covers one T cell receptor (beta chain) sequence. The antigen is unknown. The data stem from a study of T cells in tumors after PD-1 blockade. In the study overall: Excluded were patients with checkpoint blockade, immunosuppressants, or radiotherapy or other anti-cancer therapy within 4 weeks. Some patients also took daily vismodegib 150 mg during anti-PD-1 treatment. Regarding the study as a whole: Roughly 40% of tumor TCR clonotypes were also found in blood.

The table came from immunoSEQ multiplex PCR; TCRdb's copy has only in-frame clones and leaves some out. The repertoire holds approximately 19,000 clones, over 70% seen once, with roughly 27% in the top ten. V was clipped by 5 bases and J by 4 bases, with 11 bases between them. Germline V gene sequence: CDR1 KGHSH, CDR2 LQKENI. This CDR3 region has 13 residues. Sequences were derived from PBMCs, sampled after anti-PD-1 therapy. V and J are TRBV18 and TRBJ1-1, with unresolved D. This sequence originates from a human donor with advanced basal cell or squamous cell carcinoma (not recorded which). CDR3 loop: CASSSVGPTEAFF. The CDR3 DNA reads as TGTGCCAGCTCATCCGTAGGACCCACTGAAGCTTTCTTT.